The sequence of this T cell receptor (beta chain) was determined in a study of cytomegalovirus exposure and HLA in healthy donors. 60 Vbeta and 13 Jbeta primers were used in PCR. Sequencing was performed with immunoSEQ multiplex PCR; in TCRdb, only in-frame clones are kept and a portion is missing. The sample lists about 82,000 clones; around 10% were seen once. The germline V gene encodes CDR1 SGHDN and CDR2 FVKESK. The CDR3 is 12 residues long. Trimming stripped 5 bases from V and 15 bases from J, with 17 bases between. This clone was observed a few times. Its antigen is not identified. General study points: TCR beta sequences reportedly predicted most subjects' HLA-A and HLA-B alleles accurately. In an earlier analysis, productive rearrangement rates for most beta V segments clustered near 87% or 30%. The listing of roughly 160 TCR beta chains classed them as cytomegalovirus-associated.

The sequencing sample was made of PBMCs. The sequence was obtained from a man aged 55 to 70 in good health and CMV-seropositive. This chain connects TRBV14 to TRBJ2-1; D possibly corresponds to TRBD1 (5 bases). Here the CDR3 DNA reads TGTGCCAGCAGCGGCCCGCCAGGGTCTCCGTTCTTC. This encodes CASSGPPGSPFF.